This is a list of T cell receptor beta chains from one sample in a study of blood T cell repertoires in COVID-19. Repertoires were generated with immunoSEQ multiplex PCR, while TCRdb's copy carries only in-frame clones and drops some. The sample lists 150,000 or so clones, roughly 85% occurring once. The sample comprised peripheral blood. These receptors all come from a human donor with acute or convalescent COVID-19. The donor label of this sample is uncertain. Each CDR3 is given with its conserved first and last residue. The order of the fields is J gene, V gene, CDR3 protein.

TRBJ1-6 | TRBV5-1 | CASSLVAGGGSPLHF
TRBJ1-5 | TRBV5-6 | CASSLSGTGGRNQPQHF
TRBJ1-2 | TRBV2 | CASSEYGTGPGYTF
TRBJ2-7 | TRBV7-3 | CASSLTAGVTYEQYF
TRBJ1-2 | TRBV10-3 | CAIRGQGYDYGYTF
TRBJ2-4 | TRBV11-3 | CASSYDGGYLAKNIQYF
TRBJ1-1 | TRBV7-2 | CASSLSRTEAFF
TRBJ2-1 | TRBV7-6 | CASSPWREGSEQFF
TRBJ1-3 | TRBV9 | CASSAHGGPGNTIYF
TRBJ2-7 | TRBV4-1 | CASSQGGDYYEQYF